There are a few counts of the clone carrying this TCR beta chain. Its antigen is unknown. With iRepertoire HTBI primers and Arm-PCR of CDR3 regions, TCR beta libraries were built. TCRdb independently ran MiXCR on the multiplex PCR reads; one entry per CDR3 protein. This sample has hundreds of thousands of distinct CDR3 sequences; about 14% occur once, and the top ten carry approximately 22%. CDR1 MNHEY and CDR2 SVGEGT come from the germline V gene. The CDR3 loop spans 16 amino acids. V dropped 6 bases and J dropped 5; count of bases not matched to a gene: 9. Noted time point: newly diagnosed GD, antithyroid drugs for less than 3 months. The TCR library was prepared using RNA isolated from PBMCs. This sample was taken from a study of regulatory T cells in long-lasting Graves disease. Findings and limits, study-wide: The study found TRBV28, TRBJ1-2 and TRBJ2-5 favored in persistent disease.

J is TRBJ2-2 and V is TRBV6-2 or TRBV6-3; 10 nucleotides agree with TRBD1. The sequencing used peripheral blood mononuclear cells (PBMCs), collected at new diagnosis, from a patient treated with antithyroid drugs. The source is a female donor with Graves disease. CDR3 nucleotides: TGTGCCAGCAGATACGCCGGGACAGGGGTAACCGGGGAGCTGTTTTTT. It encodes CASRYAGTGVTGELFF.